These T cell receptor beta chains were read from a single sample in a study of beta chain features in type 1 diabetes. Profiling relied on immunoSEQ multiplex PCR, and the TCRdb table lists in-frame clones only, not all of them. The data hold a few hundred thousand clones, with more than 13% observed a single time. The specimen sequenced was naive CD4+ T cells from blood. Every receptor here comes from a woman under 30 in good health. CDR3s include the opening cysteine and the closing phenylalanine or tryptophan. The D gene is left open where the match is weak. Some rows have no size entry. The others give once, few or many, or a class for an expanded clone.

d_gene	abundance	j_gene	v_gene	CDR3nt	CDR3aa
NA	NA	TRBJ1-1	TRBV18	TGTGCCAGCTCACCAGGGGGCAGCTCAGGTTTCTTT	CASSPGGSSGFF
NA	few	TRBJ2-3	TRBV30	TGTGCCTGGACGAGGTCCGGGGGTCCCCACACAGATACGCAGTATTTT	CAWTRSGGPHTDTQYF
TRBD2	few	TRBJ2-4	TRBV4-1	TGCGCCAGCAGCCAAGGACGGGCTAGCGGGAAAAGAAACATTCAGTACTTC	CASSQGRASGKRNIQYF
NA	NA	TRBJ1-1	TRBV15	TGTGCCACCAGCAGGAGACAACTGAACAATGAAGCTTTCTTT	CATSRRQLNNEAFF
NA	NA	TRBJ1-5	TRBV7-8	TGTGCCAGCAGGTCTTATAGCAATCAGCCCCAGCATTTT	CASRSYSNQPQHF
NA	few	TRBJ2-3	TRBV30	TGTGCCTGGACCCCGGGGGTGGATACGCAGTATTTT	CAWTPGVDTQYF
TRBD1	few	TRBJ1-5	TRBV6-1	TGTGCCAGCAGTCAACAGGGGTCAGGGCAGCCCCAGCATTTT	CASSQQGSGQPQHF
TRBD1	few	TRBJ2-7	TRBV5-4	TGTGCCAGCAGCTTGTCCCAGGGGGCCCTCTACGAGCAGTACTTC	CASSLSQGALYEQYF
NA	NA	TRBJ2-3	TRBV28	TGTGCCAGCAGCCCCCTTATAAATACGCAGTATTTT	CASSPLINTQYF
TRBD2	NA	TRBJ2-5	TRBV29-1	TGCAGCGCGACTAGCGGGAGGTATCTCGGGGAGACCCAGTACTTC	CSATSGRYLGETQYF
TRBD2	few	TRBJ2-1	TRBV5-1	TGCGCCAGCAGCTCGGAGGCGGGAGGGGGGAATGAGCAGTTCTTC	CASSSEAGGGNEQFF
NA	NA	TRBJ2-4	TRBV28	TGTGCCAGCAGTTTTGGCTCAGGTTCGAAAAACATTCAGTACTTC	CASSFGSGSKNIQYF
TRBD2	NA	TRBJ2-1	TRBV5-1	TGCGCCAGCAACCTACTAGCGGGAGTACGGGAGCAGTTCTTC	CASNLLAGVREQFF
NA	few	TRBJ1-1	TRBV28	TGTGCCAGCATGACAGTTCAACCAGAAGCTTTCTTT	CASMTVQPEAFF
TRBD1	few	TRBJ1-5	TRBV30	TGTGCCTGGAGTGGATCACGACAGGGGAATCAGCCCCAGCATTTT	CAWSGSRQGNQPQHF
NA	few	TRBJ2-1	TRBV7-2	TGTGCCAGCAGCGACAGAGGCGGGGCTTTAGCGTTCTTC	CASSDRGGALAFF
NA	few	TRBJ2-1	TRBV9	TGTGCCAGCAGCGTTCAGAGCGTAGGTGAGCAGTTCTTC	CASSVQSVGEQFF
NA	few	TRBJ2-4	TRBV28	TGTGCCAGCAGTCCACGTGGAGCTTCCAAAAACATTCAGTACTTC	CASSPRGASKNIQYF
NA	few	TRBJ2-1	TRBV2	TGTGCCAGCAGTGACTGGGAGTTCAACTACAATGAGCAGTTCTTC	CASSDWEFNYNEQFF
TRBD1	NA	TRBJ1-5	TRBV7-2	TGTGCCAGCAGCCTGGACAGGGGTGGCAATCAGCCCCAGCATTTT	CASSLDRGGNQPQHF
NA	NA	TRBJ2-5	TRBV19	TGTGCCAGTAGACAGGCCACGATAGAGACCCAGTACTTC	CASRQATIETQYF
NA	few	TRBJ2-7	TRBV28	TGTGCCAGCAGTCCGCGGGCTCCTACCTACGAGCAGTACTTC	CASSPRAPTYEQYF
NA	few	TRBJ2-4	TRBV5-6	TGTGCCAGCAGCTCAGGTGGCATTCAGTACTTC	CASSSGGIQYF
TRBD1	few	TRBJ2-3	TRBV7-2	TGTGCCAGCAGCCCAGGGACAGGGGGCTTGAGCACAGATACGCAGTATTTT	CASSPGTGGLSTDTQYF
NA	NA	TRBJ2-1	TRBV11-2	TGTGCCAGCAGCTTCGACTCCGCCTACAATGAGCAGTTCTTC	CASSFDSAYNEQFF
TRBD2	few	TRBJ2-3	TRBV10-3	TGTGCCATCAGTGGTGGTAGCGGGATAGGCACAGATACGCAGTATTTT	CAISGGSGIGTDTQYF
TRBD1	NA	TRBJ2-1	TRBV5-1	TGCGCCAGCAGCTTTAGGGGACAGTACTACAATGAGCAGTTCTTC	CASSFRGQYYNEQFF